These T cell receptor beta chains were read from a single sample in a study of post-analysis software for immune sequencing data. Using its own MiXCR run on the PCR reads, TCRdb lists one record per CDR3 protein. The table has about 210,000 distinct CDR3 sequences, approximately 30% seen once. Sample: blood. These receptors were obtained from a girl aged 2 to 17 with multiple sclerosis. Both conserved end residues are part of each CDR3. A D gene is named only where the DNA matches it firmly. Not all rows give a size; the values are once, few, many and, for expanded clones, a class.

v_gene	abundance	j_gene	d_gene	CDR3aa	CDR3nt
TRBV6-1	few	TRBJ2-3	.	CVVASGDTQYF	TGTGTCGTCGCCTCAGGGGATACGCAGTATTTT
TRBV20-1	.	TRBJ2-1	TRBD1	CSAREVGQAYNEQFF	TGCAGTGCTAGGGAGGTTGGACAGGCCTACAATGAGCAGTTCTTC
TRBV4-2	many	TRBJ2-1	TRBD2	CASSQPGLAGGRYNEQFF	TGTGCCAGCAGCCAACCGGGACTAGCGGGGGGTCGCTACAATGAGCAGTTCTTC
TRBV28	many	TRBJ2-7	TRBD2	CASSSLSGRAFYEQYF	TGTGCCAGCAGTTCACTCAGCGGGAGGGCTTTCTACGAGCAGTACTTC
TRBV29-1	many	TRBJ2-7	.	CSVFDPYEQYF	TGCAGCGTCTTCGACCCCTACGAGCAGTACTTC
TRBV7-9	.	TRBJ2-3	TRBD2	CASSLKGRRASGITDTQYF	TGTGCCAGCAGCTTGAAGGGAAGAAGGGCTAGCGGGATCACAGATACGCAGTATTTT
TRBV14	.	TRBJ2-7	.	CASSQEWAREQYF	TGTGCCAGCAGCCAAGAGTGGGCGAGGGAGCAGTACTTC
TRBV28	many	TRBJ2-7	TRBD1	CASSLSGTGGYEQYF	TGTGCCAGCAGTTTATCAGGGACAGGGGGCTACGAGCAGTACTTC
TRBV5-5	.	TRBJ1-2	TRBD1	CASSPGQGTPLVYGYTF	TGTGCCAGCAGCCCGGGACAGGGGACACCCCTCGTCTATGGCTACACCTTC
TRBV28	few	TRBJ2-7	.	CACSLDSSSYEQYF	TGTGCCTGCAGTTTAGATTCTAGCTCCTACGAGCAGTACTTC
TRBV7-3	.	TRBJ1-3	.	CASSLDPGHTIYF	TGTGCCAGCAGCTTGGATCCGGGGCACACCATATATTTT
TRBV6-1	many	TRBJ2-5	TRBD2	CASSAGGFQETQYF	TGTGCCAGCAGCGCGGGGGGATTCCAAGAGACCCAGTACTTC
TRBV30	.	TRBJ1-2	.	CAKPGLIWYTF	TGCGCCAAGCCGGGCCTTATATGGTACACCTTC
TRBV3-1	few	TRBJ2-7	.	CASSQDLGNYEQYF	TGTGCCAGCAGCCAAGATTTGGGGAACTACGAGCAGTACTTC
TRBV28	.	TRBJ2-7	.	CAGSRYEQYF	TGTGCCGGCAGTCGCTACGAGCAGTACTTC
TRBV20-1	many	TRBJ2-1	TRBD1	CSARQLGQVIDNEQFF	TGCAGTGCTAGACAACTCGGACAGGTAATAGACAATGAGCAGTTCTTC
TRBV3-1	many	TRBJ1-2	.	CASSQAHIAAGYTF	TGTGCCAGCAGCCAAGCCCACATTGCAGCTGGCTACACCTTC
TRBV28	many	TRBJ2-6	.	CASSFEQLSGANVLTF	TGTGCCAGCAGTTTCGAACAGCTTTCTGGGGCCAACGTCCTGACTTTC
TRBV14	few	TRBJ1-1	.	CASSQVRGRAFF	TGTGCCAGCAGCCAAGTTAGGGGTCGGGCTTTCTTT
TRBV7-2	.	TRBJ2-5	.	CASSFHETQYF	TGTGCCAGCAGCTTCCACGAGACCCAGTACTTC
TRBV11-2	many	TRBJ2-5	.	CASSPGTLQETQYF	TGTGCCAGCAGCCCCGGGACACTCCAAGAGACCCAGTACTTC
TRBV24-1	few	TRBJ2-3	TRBD2	CATSDLSGGKRDTQYF	TGTGCCACCAGTGATTTGAGCGGGGGCAAAAGGGATACGCAGTATTTT